The clone carrying this T cell receptor beta chain was observed once. The data were taken from a study of Ad26.COV2.S vaccination and SARS-CoV-2 variants. Assay: immunoSEQ multiplex PCR; the TCRdb copy retains only in-frame clones and omits some. This sample has about 480,000 clones, with roughly 89% found just once. The germline gives CDR1 LNHDA, CDR2 SQIVND (reference sequence). V was pared by 5 bases and J by 0 bases, with 16 bases between. The CDR3 is 16 residues long. As to treatment: 15 to 20 received Ad26.COV2.S at low or high dose, single or two shots; several received placebo; per-sample allocation not given. The investigators took samples on day 63 after the first vaccine or placebo injection.

The sequence was collected from a person aged 18-60 years who received the Ad26.COV2.S COVID-19 vaccine or a placebo. V and J are TRBV19 and TRBJ1-1; maybe TRBD1 (5 bases). The sample in question was peripheral blood, obtained in a trial of Ad26.COV2.S vaccine versus placebo. CDR3 region: CASSPMGGALNTEAFF. The CDR3 coding sequence is TGTGCCAGTAGTCCCATGGGTGGGGCCCTGAACACTGAAGCTTTCTTT.